One and the same sample provided the 23 T cell receptor beta chains below, sequenced in a study of regulatory T cells in long-lasting Graves disease. TCR beta libraries were built with iRepertoire HTBI primers and Arm-PCR of CDR3 regions. TCRdb reanalysed the multiplex PCR reads using MiXCR and keeps one entry per CDR3 protein. The sample holds 400,000 to 500,000 distinct CDR3 sequences; over 14% are singletons and the top ten take roughly 7.7%. The time point: newly diagnosed GD, antithyroid drugs for less than 3 months. The TCR library used RNA extracted from PBMCs. The same specimen was also included in a second study, on T cells in Graves' hyperthyroidism and ophthalmopathy.

Here the sequenced sample was peripheral blood mononuclear cells (PBMCs), taken at new diagnosis, from a patient treated with antithyroid drugs. These receptors were obtained from a woman aged 40 to 49 with Graves disease.

This clonotype came up many times. V and J are TRBV3-1 and TRBJ1-5; the D gene is possibly TRBD1 (5 bases). V was cut by 5 bases and J by 11 bases, with 16 bases left in between. The CDR3 has 13 amino acids. CDR1 and CDR2 (germline): LGHDT, YNNKEL (reference sequence). The CDR3 sequence is CASSRTGGEAQHF. CDR3 coding DNA: TGTGCCAGCAGCAGGACCGGGGGAGAAGCCCAGCATTTT. Filled out from reference TRBV3-1 and TRBJ1-5, the complete variable domain reads DTAVSQTPKYLVTQMGNDKSIKCEQNLGHDTMYWYKQDSKKFLKIMFSYNNKELIINETVPNRFSPKSPDKAHLNLHINSLELGDSAVYFCASSRTGGEAQHFGDGTRLSIL.

This clonotype has at least ten counts. The chain recombines TRBV27 with TRBJ2-1, with D hard to call. Trimming cost V 6 bases and J 7 bases, with 10 bases left between them. The CDR3 consists of 12 residues. From germline, CDR1 is MNHEY and CDR2 SMNVEV (reference sequence). The CDR3 is CASSYSGNEQFF. In nucleotides, the CDR3 is TGTGCCAGCAGCTATAGTGGGAATGAGCAGTTCTTC.

Note on this clonotype: Likely a read error: the CDR3 ends without its conserved phenylalanine or tryptophan. The DNA is omitted, as the CDR3 cannot be located on it reliably, and the CDR3 follows TCRdb's listing. The chain employs TRBV11-3 and TRBJ2-7; the D call TRBD2 from the table was never checked on the DNA. With termini counted, the CDR3 has 9 amino acids. Germline V gives CDR1 SGHNT, CDR2 YENEEA. The CDR3 here is CASSTRLAG.

The chain uses TRBV6-2 or TRBV6-3 and TRBJ2-7; 7 positions match TRBD2. The CDR3 consists of 15 residues. The trim removed 2 bases at V and 2 bases at J, leaving 6 bases unmatched. CDR1 is MNHEY and CDR2 is SVGEGT in the germline V gene. The CDR3 bases are TGTGCCAGCAGTTACCGAGCGGGGAGGACCTACGAGCAGTACTTC. Translated: CASSYRAGRTYEQYF.

This clonotype was seen at least ten times. V and J are TRBV18 and TRBJ2-7, with 11 bases matching TRBD2. The CDR3 covers 14 residues. The germline V gene has CDR1 KGHSH and CDR2 LQKENI. J was trimmed by 2 bases and V by 6 bases; bases with no gene match: 3. CDR3: CASSTTSGAYEQYF. Written as DNA, the CDR3 is TGTGCCAGCTCTACGACTAGCGGGGCCTACGAGCAGTACTTC.

The table lists this clonotype with many counts. This sequence joins TRBV6-2 or TRBV6-3 and TRBJ1-1, with no clear D. V lost 5 bases to trimming and J lost 3 bases, with 22 bases between them. CDR3 size: 17 residues. The germline gives CDR1 MNHEY, CDR2 SVGEGT. CDR3 sequence: CASSEERQLGWDTEAFF. The CDR3 region has the DNA TGTGCCAGCAGTGAAGAACGGCAGCTTGGCTGGGACACTGAAGCTTTCTTT.

This clonotype was counted at least ten times. The V and J genes are TRBV6-5 and TRBJ1-1; D is unclear. Per the germline V gene, CDR1 is MNHEY and CDR2 is SVGAGI. V was trimmed by 2 bases and J by 10 bases, leaving 11 bases between them. The CDR3 covers 12 residues. In DNA, the CDR3 is TGTGCCAGCAGTTACGGTTCGGGGTCAGCTTTCTTT. Translation: CASSYGSGSAFF.

The J gene is TRBJ1-4, the V gene TRBV12-5, with D unresolved. The germline gives CDR1 LGHNT, CDR2 FRNRAP. Trimming took 7 bases from V and 5 from J, leaving 20 bases between them. The CDR3 covers 16 residues. The CDR3 sequence: CASAPVGMGGNEKLFF. In nucleotides, the CDR3 is TGTGCTAGTGCCCCAGTAGGGATGGGCGGCAATGAAAAACTGTTTTTT.

This clonotype was counted ten times or more. The gene calls are TRBV27 and TRBJ1-5; a weak D match, TRBD1 (6 bases). The CDR3 contains 13 residues. Trimming stripped 8 bases from V and 0 bases from J, with 8 bases between. Germline-derived CDR1 and CDR2 are MNHEY and SMNVEV (reference sequence). In DNA form, the CDR3 reads TGTGCCAGCGGACAGAATAGCAATCAGCCCCAGCATTTT. Residues: CASGQNSNQPQHF.

This clonotype has ten or more counts. The V gene is TRBV6-2 or TRBV6-3, the J gene TRBJ2-5, with 7 bases identical to TRBD1. The CDR3 covers 13 residues. V was clipped by 2 bases and J by 7 bases; unmatched bases: 4. The V gene's germline CDR1 is MNHEY and CDR2 SVGEGT. The CDR3 DNA reads TGTGCCAGCAGTTACACAGGGGAGTCGACCCAGTACTTC. Protein product: CASSYTGESTQYF.

Turning to this clonotype: A far larger clone is off by one base, so a read error is likely. The CDR3 end shows no conserved phenylalanine or tryptophan, and so a read error is likely. In nucleotides, the CDR3 is TGTGCCAGCAGCCTAGAACCGGGATCTGAAGCTTTCATT. This sequence encodes CASSLEPGSEAFI. The rearrangement links TRBV7-3 to TRBJ1-1, with unresolved D. Trimming pared 5 bases from V and 6 bases from J, leaving 13 bases between. CDR1 is SGHTA and CDR2 is FQGTGA in the germline V gene. This CDR3 spans 13 amino acids.

The table lists this clonotype with a few counts. The chain uses TRBV6-2 or TRBV6-3 and TRBJ2-1; D gene ambiguous. The germline CDR1 and CDR2 sequences are MNHEY and SVGEGT. The V end lost 2 bases, the J end lost 5 bases, and 13 bases lay between the germline ends. The CDR3 contains 15 residues. CDR3 DNA: TGTGCCAGCAGTTACGTCGCTAGGTCCCACAATGAGCAGTTCTTC. Translated: CASSYVARSHNEQFF.

This clonotype appeared many times. The chain combines TRBV20-1 with TRBJ2-4; D not certain. This CDR3 is 12 amino acids long. Per the germline V gene, CDR1 is DFQATT and CDR2 is SNEGSKA (reference sequence). V was shortened by 3 bases and J by 8 bases, with 11 bases between the two germline ends. The CDR3 protein is CSASNQFDIQYF. As DNA, the CDR3 is TGCAGTGCTAGTAACCAGTTTGACATTCAGTACTTC.

In this sample, this clonotype turned up many times. V usage is TRBV11-3 and J usage is TRBJ1-1; TRBD1 aligns across 12 bases. The CDR3 contains 14 residues. In germline, CDR1 is SGHNT, CDR2 YENEEA. V lost 8 bases to trimming and J lost 3 bases; unmatched junction nucleotides: 4. The CDR3 protein is CASGDRGRDTEAFF. CDR3 nucleotide sequence: TGTGCCAGCGGGGACAGGGGGCGGGACACTGAAGCTTTCTTT. Combining the CDR3 with reference TRBV11-3 and TRBJ1-1 gives the whole variable domain EAGVVQSPRYKIIEKKQPVAFWCNPISGHNTLYWYLQNLGQGPELLIRYENEEAVDDSQLPKDRFSAERLKGVDSTLKIQPAELGDSAVYLCASGDRGRDTEAFFGQGTRLTVV.

This clonotype showed up many times. The rearrangement uses TRBV29-1 and TRBJ2-1; 7 nucleotides agree with TRBD2. This CDR3 has 13 residues. CDR1 and CDR2 (germline): SQVTM, ANQGSEA. The V segment lost 7 bases and the J segment 6 bases; nucleotides outside the gene matches: 9. CDR3 DNA: TGCAGCGCAGGACTAGGTTCGATCAATGAGCAGTTCTTC. This sequence encodes CSAGLGSINEQFF.

This clonotype has ten or more counts. The J gene is TRBJ2-1, the V gene TRBV27; 11 bases match TRBD1. The J segment lost 7 bases and the V segment lost 5 bases, leaving 7 bases of the junction unmatched. The CDR3 consists of 15 residues. Germline loops: CDR1 MNHEY, CDR2 SMNVEV (reference sequence). CDR3 sequence reads: CASSIGQGAQNEQFF. The CDR3 DNA sequence: TGTGCCAGCAGTATCGGACAGGGGGCGCAGAATGAGCAGTTCTTC.

By share of the sample, this clonotype is medium-sized (0.01 to 0.1%). The chain carries TRBV12-3 or TRBV12-4 and TRBJ1-2; D unclear. V was trimmed by 1 base and J by 1 base, leaving 10 bases between them. This CDR3 region has 15 residues. CDR3: CASSLVEGLNYGYTF. The CDR3 DNA is TGTGCCAGCAGTTTAGTGGAGGGCCTTAACTATGGCTACACCTTC.

The rearrangement joins TRBV12-3 or TRBV12-4 to TRBJ2-3; possible D gene TRBD2, 6 bases. V lost 3 bases, J lost 4 bases, and 11 bases lay in between. The CDR3 totals 14 residues. CDR3 sequence: CASSFTSTADTQYF. In nucleotides, the CDR3 is TGTGCCAGCAGTTTTACTAGCACTGCAGATACGCAGTATTTT.

This clonotype was recorded at least ten times. For the CDR3, the DNA is TGTGCCAGCAGTTTGGGGGCAGATACGCAGTATTTT. Its translation: CASSLGADTQYF. The chain has TRBV11-3 and TRBJ2-3; D tentatively fits TRBD1 or TRBD2 (5 bases each). Per the germline V gene, CDR1 is SGHNT and CDR2 is YENEEA. CDR3 length: 12 residues. V lost 6 bases to trimming and J lost 4 bases, with 8 bases between them.

The sample holds a few counts of this clonotype. This rearrangement joins TRBV24-1 to TRBJ2-1; possible D gene TRBD1, 6 bases. Germline CDR1 reads KGHDR; CDR2 reads SFDVKD. This CDR3 has 12 amino acids. V shed 4 bases and J shed 13 bases, with 13 bases lying between them. The chain's CDR3 is CATSERGFNQFF. CDR3 nucleotide sequence: TGTGCCACCAGTGAAAGGGGGTTTAATCAGTTCTTC.

In its sample, this clonotype was seen many times. This chain links TRBV30 with TRBJ2-5, with 10 bases aligning to TRBD2. J gave up 4 bases and V 0 bases, and 5 bases lay outside the gene matches. The germline V gene has CDR1 GTSNPN and CDR2 SVGIG (reference sequence). The CDR3 totals 15 residues. CDR3 sequence: CAWSVAGGPGETQYF. Written as DNA, the CDR3 is TGTGCCTGGAGTGTAGCGGGAGGGCCGGGAGAGACCCAGTACTTC.

This clonotype showed up many times. This rearrangement joins TRBV28 to TRBJ2-6; D gene ambiguous. Trimming removed 2 bases at V and 2 bases at J, with 10 bases between. Germline CDR1 MDHEN, CDR2 SYDVKM. The CDR3 has 16 amino acids. CDR3 bases: TGTGCCAGCAGTTTAGGTAGAGGCGCTGGGGCCAACGTCCTGACTTTC. This gives the protein CASSLGRGAGANVLTF. The whole variable domain, remainder taken from reference TRBV28 and TRBJ2-6, is DVKVTQSSRYLVKRTGEKVFLECVQDMDHENMFWYRQDPGLGLRLIYFSYDVKMKEKGDIPEGYSVSREKKERFSLILESASTNQTSMYLCASSLGRGAGANVLTFGAGSRLTVL.

This clonotype was found many times. The chain combines TRBV12-3 or TRBV12-4 with TRBJ1-2; the D gene is possibly TRBD1 (5 bases). Trimming pared 7 bases from V and 8 bases from J, leaving 17 bases between. The CDR3 is made up of 13 amino acids. The CDR3, as DNA: TGTGCCAGCACCCCAGGTGGGGGGAGAGGCTACACCTTC. It translates to CASTPGGGRGYTF.